This TCR beta chain appears in the sequencing data of a study of OX40 agonist ivuxolimab in advanced cancers. Study background: Patients were treated with intravenous ivuxolimab, dosed at 0.01 to 10 mg/kg and infused every 2 weeks.

Study-wide findings and caveats: Averaged across samples, CD8+ T cells carried more expanded clones than CD4+ did.

V lost 6 bases, J lost 5 bases, and 23 bases lay in between. CDR1 LNHDA and CDR2 SQIVND come from the germline V gene (reference sequence). The CDR3 contains 16 residues. On this clone: Its specificity is unknown.

Here immunoSEQ multiplex PCR was the method, and the copy in TCRdb shows in-frame clones only, minus some. The data show about 49,000 clones, 85% seen once. This TCR came from an adult with an advanced solid tumor such as melanoma, head and neck, liver or kidney cancer. Sequencing was performed on CD4+ or CD8+ T cells sorted from blood, taken in a trial of the OX40 agonist ivuxolimab. The chain joins TRBV19 to TRBJ2-7, with a possible D match to TRBD1 (6 bases). Here the CDR3 DNA reads TGTGCCAGTAGGGGAAAGGCAGGGGAAGGTAAGAACGAGCAGTACGTC. Protein: CASRGKAGEGKNEQYV.